A selection of T cell receptor beta chains follows, all from one sample in a study of blood T cell repertoires in COVID-19. Measured with immunoSEQ multiplex PCR; TCRdb has only the in-frame clones, and not every one. Of under 200,000 clones listed, approximately 90% are singletons. Specimen: peripheral blood. These receptors were taken from a man in his late teens or twenties with active or convalescent COVID-19. CDR3s include the opening cysteine and the closing phenylalanine or tryptophan. A D gene is named only where the DNA matches it firmly. Only some rows state a clone size, as once, few, many or a class for expanded clones.

CDR3 DNA: TGTGCCAGCAGGGATGACATTTGGCGTGGCTATGGCTACACCTTC
CDR3 protein: CASRDDIWRGYGYTF
V gene: TRBV2
J gene: TRBJ1-2
CDR3 length: 15
D gene: -
clone size: -

CDR3 DNA: TGTGCCAGCAGCCAAGATGTTGGGGCGGGAGTGATCACCTACGAGCAGTACTTC
CDR3 protein: CASSQDVGAGVITYEQYF
V gene: TRBV4-2
J gene: TRBJ2-7
CDR3 length: 18
D gene: TRBD2
clone size: -

CDR3 DNA: TGTGCCAGCAGGAGACTGTTTGCCCGCTCTGGAAACACCATATATTTT
CDR3 protein: CASRRLFARSGNTIYF
V gene: TRBV2
J gene: TRBJ1-3
CDR3 length: 16
D gene: -
clone size: -

CDR3 DNA: TGTGCCAGCAGCTCGGCAGGGGGCAACACTGAAGCTTTCTTT
CDR3 protein: CASSSAGGNTEAFF
V gene: TRBV7-3
J gene: TRBJ1-1
CDR3 length: 14
D gene: TRBD1
clone size: few

CDR3 DNA: TGTGCCACCAATGCGGGGGGCAATCAGCCCCAGCATTTT
CDR3 protein: CATNAGGNQPQHF
V gene: TRBV24-1
J gene: TRBJ1-5
CDR3 length: 13
D gene: -
clone size: -

CDR3 DNA: TGTGCCAGCAGTGAATACCTTTCGGGGGAGACCCAGTACTTC
CDR3 protein: CASSEYLSGETQYF
V gene: TRBV25-1
J gene: TRBJ2-5
CDR3 length: 14
D gene: -
clone size: -

CDR3 DNA: TGTGCCACCAGTGACCGGCCTAGCGGGAGGGAGACCCAGTACTTC
CDR3 protein: CATSDRPSGRETQYF
V gene: TRBV24-1
J gene: TRBJ2-5
CDR3 length: 15
D gene: TRBD2
clone size: -

CDR3 DNA: TGTGCCAGCAGCTCCGGGTATTATGAAAAACTGTTTTTT
CDR3 protein: CASSSGYYEKLFF
V gene: TRBV12-3/TRBV12-4
J gene: TRBJ1-4
CDR3 length: 13
D gene: -
clone size: -

CDR3 DNA: TGTGCCAGCAGTGCCCCCGGGACTAGCGGGACCCGCTCCTACAATGAGCAGTTCTTC
CDR3 protein: CASSAPGTSGTRSYNEQFF
V gene: TRBV28
J gene: TRBJ2-1
CDR3 length: 19
D gene: TRBD2
clone size: -

CDR3 DNA: TGTGCCAGCATCCCATTAGGGGCCGATGAGCAGTTCTTC
CDR3 protein: CASIPLGADEQFF
V gene: TRBV7-8
J gene: TRBJ2-1
CDR3 length: 13
D gene: -
clone size: once